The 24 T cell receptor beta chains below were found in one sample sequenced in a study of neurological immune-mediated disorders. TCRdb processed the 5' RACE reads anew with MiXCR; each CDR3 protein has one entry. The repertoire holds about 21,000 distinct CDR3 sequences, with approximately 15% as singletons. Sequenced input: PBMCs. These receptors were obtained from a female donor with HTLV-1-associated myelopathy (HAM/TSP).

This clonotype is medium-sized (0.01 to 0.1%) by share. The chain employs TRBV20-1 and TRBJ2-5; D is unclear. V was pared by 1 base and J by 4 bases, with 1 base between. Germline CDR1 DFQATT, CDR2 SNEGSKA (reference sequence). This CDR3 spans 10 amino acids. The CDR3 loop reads CSARAETQYF. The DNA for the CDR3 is TGCAGTGCTAGAGCAGAGACCCAGTACTTC.

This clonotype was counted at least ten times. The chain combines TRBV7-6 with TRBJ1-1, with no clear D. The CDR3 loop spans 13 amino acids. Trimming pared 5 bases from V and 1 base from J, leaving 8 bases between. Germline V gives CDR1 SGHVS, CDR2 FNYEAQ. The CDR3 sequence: CASSGRWNTEAFF. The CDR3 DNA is TGTGCCAGCAGCGGGCGATGGAACACTGAAGCTTTCTTT.

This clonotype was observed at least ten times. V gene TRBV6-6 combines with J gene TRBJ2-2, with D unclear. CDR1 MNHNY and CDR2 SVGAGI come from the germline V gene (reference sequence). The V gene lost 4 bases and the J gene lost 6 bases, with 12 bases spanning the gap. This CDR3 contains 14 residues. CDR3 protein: CASSSPQTPGELFF. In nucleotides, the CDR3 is TGTGCCAGCAGTTCACCTCAGACACCCGGGGAGCTGTTTTTT.

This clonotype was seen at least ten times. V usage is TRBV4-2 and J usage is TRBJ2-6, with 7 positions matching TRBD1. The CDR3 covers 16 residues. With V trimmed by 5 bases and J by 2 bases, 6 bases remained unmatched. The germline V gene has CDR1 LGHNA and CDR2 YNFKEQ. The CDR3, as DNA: TGTGCCAGCAGCTCTCGACAGGGTACTGGGGCCAACGTCCTGACTTTC. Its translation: CASSSRQGTGANVLTF.

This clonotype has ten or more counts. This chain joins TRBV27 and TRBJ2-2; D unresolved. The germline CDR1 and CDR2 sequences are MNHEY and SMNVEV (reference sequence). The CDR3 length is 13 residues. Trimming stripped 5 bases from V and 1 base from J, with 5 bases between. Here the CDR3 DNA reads TGTGCCAGCAGTCTTGGGAACACCGGGGAGCTGTTTTTT. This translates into CASSLGNTGELFF.

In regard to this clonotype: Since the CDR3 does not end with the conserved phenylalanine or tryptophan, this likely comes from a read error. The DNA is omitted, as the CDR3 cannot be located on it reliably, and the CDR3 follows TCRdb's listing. CDR3 protein: CASTLQGASSYNEEFL. The rearrangement links TRBV7-8 to TRBJ2-1; the D call TRBD1 from the table was never checked on the DNA. Germline V CDR1 and CDR2: SGHVS, FQNEAQ. The length of the CDR3 is 16 amino acids, counting both ends.

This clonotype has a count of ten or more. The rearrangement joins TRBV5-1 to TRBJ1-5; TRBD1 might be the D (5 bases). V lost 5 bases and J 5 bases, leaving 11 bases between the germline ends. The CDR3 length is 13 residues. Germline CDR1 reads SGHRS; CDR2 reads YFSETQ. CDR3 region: CASRDRFDQPQHF. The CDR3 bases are TGCGCCAGCAGAGACAGATTTGATCAGCCCCAGCATTTT.

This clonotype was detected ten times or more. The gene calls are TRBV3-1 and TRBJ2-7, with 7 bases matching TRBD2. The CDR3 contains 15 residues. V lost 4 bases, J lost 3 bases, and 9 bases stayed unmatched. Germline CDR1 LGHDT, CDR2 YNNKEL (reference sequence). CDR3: CASSPRTSSLYEQYF. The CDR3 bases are TGTGCCAGCAGCCCAAGGACTAGTTCCCTCTACGAGCAGTACTTC.

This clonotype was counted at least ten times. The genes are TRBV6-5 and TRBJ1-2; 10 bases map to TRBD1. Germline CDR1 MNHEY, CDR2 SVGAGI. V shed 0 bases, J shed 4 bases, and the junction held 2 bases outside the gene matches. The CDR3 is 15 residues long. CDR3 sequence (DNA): TGTGCCAGCAGTTACTCGGGGACAGGGGTCTATGGCTACACCTTC. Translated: CASSYSGTGVYGYTF.

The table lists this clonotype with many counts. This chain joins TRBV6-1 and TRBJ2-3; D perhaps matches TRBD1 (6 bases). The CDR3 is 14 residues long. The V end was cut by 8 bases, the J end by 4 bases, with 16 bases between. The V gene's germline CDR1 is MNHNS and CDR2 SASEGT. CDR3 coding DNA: TGTGCCAGCCTTAGACAGGCATTGGCAGATACGCAGTATTTT. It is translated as CASLRQALADTQYF.

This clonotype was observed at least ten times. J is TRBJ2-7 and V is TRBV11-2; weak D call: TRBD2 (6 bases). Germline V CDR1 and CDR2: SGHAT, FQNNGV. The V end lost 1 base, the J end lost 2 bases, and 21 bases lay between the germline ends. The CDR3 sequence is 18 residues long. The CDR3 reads CASSLAGTVGEATYEQYF. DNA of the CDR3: TGTGCCAGCAGCTTAGCAGGGACGGTGGGGGAGGCGACCTACGAGCAGTACTTC.

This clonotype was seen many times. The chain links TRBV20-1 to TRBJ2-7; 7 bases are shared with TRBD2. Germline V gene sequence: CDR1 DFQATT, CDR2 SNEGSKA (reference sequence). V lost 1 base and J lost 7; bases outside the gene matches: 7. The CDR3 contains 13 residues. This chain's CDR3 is CSARVGLAVEQYF. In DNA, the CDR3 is TGCAGTGCTAGAGTGGGGCTAGCGGTGGAGCAGTACTTC.

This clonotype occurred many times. CDR3 DNA: TGTGCCAGCAGCTTAGACGGGACTAGCGGATATCAGTACTTC. Encoded protein: CASSLDGTSGYQYF. The chain carries TRBV7-8 and TRBJ2-5; 11 nucleotides line up with TRBD2. V lost 1 base and J lost 11; bases outside the gene matches: 6. Germline CDR1 reads SGHVS; CDR2 reads FQNEAQ. The CDR3 sequence is 14 residues long.

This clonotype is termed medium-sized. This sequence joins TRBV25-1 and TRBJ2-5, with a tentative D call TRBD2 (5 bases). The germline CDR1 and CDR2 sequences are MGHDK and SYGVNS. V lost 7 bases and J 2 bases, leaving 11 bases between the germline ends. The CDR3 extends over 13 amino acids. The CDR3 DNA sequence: TGTGCCAGCAATATCGCGGGTCAAGAGACCCAGTACTTC. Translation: CASNIAGQETQYF.

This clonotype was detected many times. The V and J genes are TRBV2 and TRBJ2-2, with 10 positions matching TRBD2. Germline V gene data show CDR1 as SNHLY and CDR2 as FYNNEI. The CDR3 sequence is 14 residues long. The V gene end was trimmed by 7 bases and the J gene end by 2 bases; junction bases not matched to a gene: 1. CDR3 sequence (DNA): TGTGCCAGCAAGCGGGAGGGTAACACCGGGGAGCTGTTTTTT. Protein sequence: CASKREGNTGELFF.

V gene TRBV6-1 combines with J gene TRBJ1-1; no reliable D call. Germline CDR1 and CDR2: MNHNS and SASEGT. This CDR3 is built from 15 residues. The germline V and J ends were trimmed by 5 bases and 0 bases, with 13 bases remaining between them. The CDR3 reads CASSRGAQLNTEAFF. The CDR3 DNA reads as TGTGCCAGCAGTCGGGGAGCCCAGTTGAACACTGAAGCTTTCTTT.

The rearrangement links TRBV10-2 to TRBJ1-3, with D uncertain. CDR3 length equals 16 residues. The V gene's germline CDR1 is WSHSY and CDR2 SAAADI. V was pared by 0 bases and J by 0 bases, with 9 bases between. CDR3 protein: CASSESGGISGNTIYF. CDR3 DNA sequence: TGCGCCAGCAGTGAGTCGGGAGGAATCTCTGGAAACACCATATATTTT.

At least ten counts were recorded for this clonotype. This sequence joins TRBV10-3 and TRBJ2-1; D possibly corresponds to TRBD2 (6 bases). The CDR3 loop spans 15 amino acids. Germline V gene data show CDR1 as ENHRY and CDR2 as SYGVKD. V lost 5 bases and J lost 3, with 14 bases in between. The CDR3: CAISPDGEVYNEQFF. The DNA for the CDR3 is TGTGCCATCAGTCCGGACGGGGAGGTCTACAATGAGCAGTTCTTC.

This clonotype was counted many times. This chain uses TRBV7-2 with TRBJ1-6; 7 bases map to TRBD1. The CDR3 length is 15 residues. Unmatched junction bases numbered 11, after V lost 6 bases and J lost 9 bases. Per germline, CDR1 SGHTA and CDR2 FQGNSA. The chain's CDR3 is CASSIMGTATSPLHF. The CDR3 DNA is TGTGCCAGCAGTATCATGGGGACAGCTACTTCACCCCTCCACTTT.

CDR3 region: CSARLAGGETGELFF. CDR3 coding DNA: TGCAGTGCTAGACTAGCGGGAGGGGAAACCGGGGAGCTGTTTTTT. The chain uses TRBV20-1 and TRBJ2-2; TRBD2 matches at 12 bases. The CDR3 totals 15 residues. Per the germline V gene, CDR1 is DFQATT and CDR2 is SNEGSKA (reference sequence). Trimming removed 2 bases from V and 5 bases from J; junction bases left unmatched: 3.

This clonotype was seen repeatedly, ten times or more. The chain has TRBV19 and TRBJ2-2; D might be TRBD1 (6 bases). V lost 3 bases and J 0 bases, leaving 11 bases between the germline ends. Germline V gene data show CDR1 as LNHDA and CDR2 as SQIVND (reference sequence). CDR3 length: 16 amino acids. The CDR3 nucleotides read TGTGCCAGTAGTATTAGGGGACATCCGAACACCGGGGAGCTGTTTTTT. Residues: CASSIRGHPNTGELFF.

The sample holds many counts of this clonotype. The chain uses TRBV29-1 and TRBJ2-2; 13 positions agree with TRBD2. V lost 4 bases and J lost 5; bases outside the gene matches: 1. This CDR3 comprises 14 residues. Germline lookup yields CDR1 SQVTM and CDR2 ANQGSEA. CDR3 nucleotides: TGCAGCGTTGGACTAGCGGGAGGAACCGGGGAGCTGTTTTTT. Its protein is CSVGLAGGTGELFF.

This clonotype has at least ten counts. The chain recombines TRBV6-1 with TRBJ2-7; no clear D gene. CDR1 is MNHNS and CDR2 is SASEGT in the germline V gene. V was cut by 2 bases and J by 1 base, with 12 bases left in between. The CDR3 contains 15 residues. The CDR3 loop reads CASSERVRLSYEQYF. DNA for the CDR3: TGTGCCAGCAGTGAACGGGTGCGATTGTCCTACGAGCAGTACTTC.

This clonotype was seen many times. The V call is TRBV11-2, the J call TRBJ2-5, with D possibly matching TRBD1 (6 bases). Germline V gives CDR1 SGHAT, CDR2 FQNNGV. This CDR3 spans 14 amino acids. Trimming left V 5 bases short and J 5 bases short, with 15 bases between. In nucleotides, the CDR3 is TGTGCCAGCAGCCTTGGGGGCCCACCGGAGACCCAGTACTTC. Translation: CASSLGGPPETQYF.